The 32 T cell receptor beta chains in this list originate from one sample, sequenced in a study of blood T cell repertoires in COVID-19. TCRdb keeps only in-frame clones here, not all; method: immunoSEQ multiplex PCR. The sample consists of about 210,000 clones, 75% to 85% of them appearing once. Sequencing input: peripheral blood. The receptors derive from an older woman with COVID-19, enrolled during active disease.

CDR3 nucleotide sequence: TGTGCCAGTAGTATAGGTCCGGGACTCACAGATACGCAGTATTTT. Translation: CASSIGPGLTDTQYF. The genes are TRBV19 and TRBJ2-3, with D perhaps TRBD2 (6 bases). This CDR3 is 15 amino acids long. Germline loops: CDR1 LNHDA, CDR2 SQIVND (reference sequence). Trimming pared 1 base from V and 2 bases from J, leaving 10 bases between.

This clone was found a few times. V gene TRBV19 combines with J gene TRBJ1-1; TRBD1 matches at 7 bases. The CDR3 totals 13 residues. Germline V lookup: CDR1 LNHDA, CDR2 SQIVND (reference sequence). V gave up 3 bases and J gave up 6 bases; unmatched junction bases: 4. In DNA, the CDR3 is TGTGCCAGTAGTATCTGGGGACAGCCTGAAGCTTTCTTT. Its protein product is CASSIWGQPEAFF.

This chain joins TRBV30 and TRBJ1-4; D remains unclear. This CDR3 is built from 13 residues. V was pared by 2 bases and J by 8 bases, with 12 bases between. Germline CDR1 GTSNPN, CDR2 SVGIG (reference sequence). The DNA of the CDR3 is TGTGCCTGGAGTACTCCGGGGAGGGAAAAACTGTTTTTT. Translated: CAWSTPGREKLFF.

The genes are TRBV3-1 (or the pseudogene TRBV3-2) and TRBJ2-1; the match to TRBD2 covers 8 bases. The germline gives CDR1 LGHDT, CDR2 YNNKEL (reference sequence). The length of the CDR3 is 16 residues. Trimming cost V 4 bases and J 11 bases; bases outside gene matches: 16. This CDR3 reads CASSLMPGLGEGKQFF. CDR3 DNA: TGTGCCAGCAGCCTCATGCCGGGACTAGGGGAGGGTAAGCAGTTCTTC.

The J gene is TRBJ2-1, the V gene TRBV7-2; a weak D match, TRBD1 (6 bases). V lost 0 bases, J lost 5 bases, and 11 bases lay in between. The CDR3 is 15 amino acids. Looked up from germline, CDR1 is SGHTA and CDR2 is FQGNSA. The CDR3 loop is CASSLASGVNNEQFF. CDR3 nucleotide sequence: TGTGCCAGCAGCTTAGCTTCAGGGGTCAACAATGAGCAGTTCTTC.

This clone was seen just once. This chain joins TRBV6-5 and TRBJ2-2; TRBD1 might be the D (6 bases). Germline V lookup: CDR1 MNHEY, CDR2 SVGAGI. The CDR3 totals 15 residues. Deletions cut 7 bases from V and 1 base from J, with 13 bases between. CDR3 residues: CASIYRTENTGELFF. CDR3 nucleotide sequence: TGTGCCAGCATTTATCGGACAGAGAACACCGGGGAGCTGTTTTTT.

This clone was counted at least ten times. This chain links TRBV30 with TRBJ1-2; tentatively, D is TRBD1 (5 bases). Germline V gene data show CDR1 as GTSNPN and CDR2 as SVGIG (reference sequence). Between the trimmed V and J ends, which lost 0 bases and 4 bases, there was a span of 9 bases. This CDR3 is built from 13 residues. CDR3 in amino acids: CAWSVGPGYGYTF. The CDR3 DNA sequence: TGTGCCTGGAGTGTGGGGCCTGGCTATGGCTACACCTTC.

The J gene is TRBJ1-2, the V gene TRBV28; 12 positions agree with TRBD1. The CDR3 totals 17 residues. V lost 5 bases to trimming and J lost 8 bases; unmatched junction nucleotides: 15. CDR1 and CDR2 (germline): MDHEN, SYDVKM. CDR3 loop: CASSLPSLGQGARGYTF. DNA of the CDR3: TGTGCCAGCAGTCTCCCCTCGTTGGGACAGGGGGCGCGAGGCTACACCTTC.

The V gene is TRBV27, the J gene TRBJ1-6; D perhaps matches TRBD1 (5 bases). CDR3 length: 15 residues. Germline V gene sequence: CDR1 MNHEY, CDR2 SMNVEV (reference sequence). The V end was cut by 4 bases, the J end by 4 bases, with 11 bases between. The CDR3: CASSSDRFYNSPLHF. The CDR3 DNA is TGTGCCAGCAGTTCAGACAGATTTTATAATTCACCCCTCCACTTT.

This clone was counted a few times. The chain joins TRBV6-2 or TRBV6-3 to TRBJ2-5; D gene ambiguous. Per the germline V gene, CDR1 is MNHEY and CDR2 is SVGEGT. There are 12 residues in the CDR3. The germline V and J ends were trimmed by 6 bases and 5 bases, with 10 bases remaining between them. The CDR3 loop reads CASSMYGETQYF. The CDR3 coding sequence is TGTGCCAGCAGCATGTATGGCGAGACCCAGTACTTC.

This clone was counted a single time. V gene TRBV27 combines with J gene TRBJ1-5; TRBD1 might be the D (6 bases). CDR1 is MNHEY and CDR2 is SMNVEV in the germline V gene (reference sequence). V lost 8 bases, J lost 5 bases, and 25 bases lay in between. The CDR3 is made up of 17 amino acids. The CDR3 sequence is CASQRDRAQGGHQPQHF. CDR3 in DNA: TGTGCCAGCCAGCGGGACCGGGCACAGGGTGGGCATCAGCCCCAGCATTTT.

The chain couples TRBV2 to TRBJ2-3; possible D gene TRBD2, 5 bases. The CDR3 is 16 residues long. CDR1 and CDR2 (germline): SNHLY, FYNNEI. V lost 2 bases, J lost 2 bases, and 14 bases lay in between. The CDR3 reads CASSEFLGRVTDTQYF. For the CDR3, the DNA is TGTGCCAGCAGTGAATTTCTCGGGCGGGTCACAGATACGCAGTATTTT.

The rearrangement links TRBV9 to TRBJ2-3, with 8 nucleotides matching TRBD2. Germline CDR1 reads SGDLS; CDR2 reads YYNGEE. The V gene end was trimmed by 2 bases and the J gene end by 1 base; junction bases not matched to a gene: 6. The CDR3 runs 16 residues. CDR3 nucleotide sequence: TGTGCCAGCAGCGTCCTGGGAGCGGGGGGCACAGATACGCAGTATTTT. This sequence encodes CASSVLGAGGTDTQYF.

The gene calls are TRBV11-3 and TRBJ2-2, with 7 bases fitting TRBD1. The J segment lost 3 bases and the V segment lost 5 bases, leaving 12 bases of the junction unmatched. This CDR3 has 17 residues. Germline values: CDR1 SGHNT, CDR2 YENEEA. In DNA, the CDR3 is TGTGCCAGCAGCAGGACAGGAAAGGTACAGGACACCGGGGAGCTGTTTTTT. It codes for CASSRTGKVQDTGELFF.

The chain recombines TRBV7-8 with TRBJ2-7; 10 nucleotides line up with TRBD1. CDR1 and CDR2 (germline): SGHVS, FQNEAQ. V lost 5 bases to trimming and J lost 4 bases; unmatched junction nucleotides: 14. The CDR3 has 17 amino acids. CDR3 nucleotide sequence: TGTGCCAGCAGCCCGCTCTTTCTAGGGACAGGGGTGTACGAGCAGTACTTC. Encoded protein: CASSPLFLGTGVYEQYF.

The J gene is TRBJ1-2, the V gene TRBV20-1, with D tentatively TRBD1 (5 bases). This CDR3 spans 11 amino acids. CDR1 is DFQATT and CDR2 is SNEGSKA in the germline V gene (reference sequence). V was clipped by 3 bases and J by 6 bases, with 8 bases between them. The CDR3: CSARTVDGYTF. The CDR3 nucleotides read TGCAGTGCTAGGACAGTTGATGGCTACACCTTC.

The V gene is TRBV9, the J gene TRBJ2-3; the match to TRBD1 covers 9 bases. CDR3 length: 17 amino acids. V lost 4 bases and J lost 7; bases outside the gene matches: 16. CDR1 and CDR2 from the germline V gene are SGDLS and YYNGEE. In nucleotides, the CDR3 is TGTGCCAGCAGCCCCCAACCGACAGGGGGAGGAGGAAATACGCAGTATTTT. Protein sequence: CASSPQPTGGGGNTQYF.

The genes are TRBV7-6 and TRBJ2-2; 7 bases match TRBD1. The CDR3 covers 16 residues. Per germline, CDR1 SGHVS and CDR2 FNYEAQ. V lost 0 bases, J lost 4 bases, and 5 bases stayed unmatched. DNA for the CDR3: TGTGCCAGCAGCTTAGCGGGACAGTCGCCCACCGGGGAGCTGTTTTTT. It is translated as CASSLAGQSPTGELFF.

This clone was picked up one time. J is TRBJ1-6 and V is TRBV30; TRBD1 matches 8 bases. This CDR3 comprises 15 residues. The V gene end was trimmed by 3 bases and the J gene end by 8 bases; junction bases not matched to a gene: 9. Germline values: CDR1 GTSNPN, CDR2 SVGIG (reference sequence). The CDR3 sequence is CAWSRDRGWDSPLHF. CDR3 nucleotides: TGTGCCTGGAGCAGAGACAGGGGATGGGATTCACCCCTCCACTTT.

The chain recombines TRBV5-1 with TRBJ2-2, with 8 bases identical to TRBD2. CDR3 length: 16 residues. Per the germline V gene, CDR1 is SGHRS and CDR2 is YFSETQ. J lost 7 bases, V lost 2 bases, and 10 bases had no gene match. CDR3 in amino acids: CASSFATGGPIGELFF. In DNA form, the CDR3 reads TGCGCCAGCAGCTTCGCGACGGGAGGGCCGATCGGGGAGCTGTTTTTT.

The chain carries TRBV5-1 and TRBJ1-1; D ambiguous. Per the germline V gene, CDR1 is SGHRS and CDR2 is YFSETQ. The CDR3 spans 13 residues. V gave up 4 bases and J gave up 1 base, with 8 bases separating them. CDR3 nucleotides: TGCGCCAGCAGCGAGGCCCCGAACACTGAAGCTTTCTTT. Protein sequence: CASSEAPNTEAFF.

The rearrangement uses TRBV5-1 and TRBJ2-5; D not resolved. Trimming pared 0 bases from V and 5 bases from J, leaving 11 bases between. The CDR3 is 14 residues long. CDR1 and CDR2 from the germline V gene are SGHRS and YFSETQ. The CDR3 nucleotides are TGCGCCAGCAGCTTGGATCGGGTCTGGGAGACCCAGTACTTC. Translating gives CASSLDRVWETQYF.

The chain combines TRBV3-1 (or the pseudogene TRBV3-2) with TRBJ2-3, with TRBD1 matching 7 bases. After removal of 3 bases from V and 2 bases from J, the junction contained 8 bases not matched to a gene. There are 16 residues in the CDR3. Per the germline V gene, CDR1 is LGHDT and CDR2 is YNNKEL (reference sequence). The CDR3 bases are TGTGCCAGCAGCCACACAGGGGTAGTCCACACAGATACGCAGTATTTT. Translation gives CASSHTGVVHTDTQYF.

This chain uses TRBV7-6 with TRBJ1-1; TRBD1 aligns across 10 bases. The J segment lost 2 bases and the V segment lost 2 bases, leaving 2 bases of the junction unmatched. The germline V gene encodes CDR1 SGHVS and CDR2 FNYEAQ. The CDR3 is 15 residues long. The CDR3 region is CASSLRTGGNTEAFF. The DNA for the CDR3 is TGTGCCAGCAGCTTAAGGACAGGGGGAAACACTGAAGCTTTCTTT. Based on the CDR3 plus reference TRBV7-6 and TRBJ1-1, the full variable domain is GAGVSQSPRYKVTKRGQDVALRCDPISGHVSLYWYRQALGQGPEFLTYFNYEAQQDKSGLPNDRFSAERPEGSISTLTIQRTEQRDSAMYRCASSLRTGGNTEAFFGQGTRLTVV.

Only one count was recorded for this clone. J is TRBJ2-5 and V is TRBV5-4, with D perhaps TRBD2 (6 bases). Trimming left V 6 bases short and J 7 bases short, with 19 bases between. The CDR3 has 14 amino acids. Germline V CDR1 and CDR2: SGHNT, YYREEE (reference sequence). CDR3 residues: CASNPWGRQATQYF. The CDR3 nucleotides are TGTGCCAGCAACCCGTGGGGGAGGCAGGCGACCCAGTACTTC.

The chain has TRBV18 and TRBJ2-2, with 10 bases lining up with TRBD2. Trimming removed 3 bases from V and 4 bases from J; junction bases left unmatched: 5. Germline assignment: CDR1 KGHSH and CDR2 LQKENI. The CDR3 runs to 16 residues. DNA of the CDR3: TGTGCCAGCTCACCGGTAGCGGGAGGCCTCACCGGGGAGCTGTTTTTT. It specifies CASSPVAGGLTGELFF.

Remarks on this clone: One junction end disagrees with the germline gene, perhaps due to a read error. Other DNA sequences in the same sample also yield this CDR3. The V gene is TRBV10-3, the J gene TRBJ2-1; 14 bases align to TRBD2. This CDR3 has 16 amino acids. Germline V gene sequence: CDR1 ENHRY, CDR2 SYGVKD. Written as DNA, the CDR3 is TGTGCCATCAGTGAGGCGGGACTAGCGGGAGCGAATGAGCAATTCTTC. It encodes CAISEAGLAGANEQFF.

This clone was observed a few times. V gene TRBV7-2 combines with J gene TRBJ2-5; D gene unclear. This CDR3 contains 15 residues. The germline V and J ends were trimmed by 1 base and 5 bases, with 14 bases remaining between them. From germline, CDR1 is SGHTA and CDR2 FQGNSA. This CDR3 reads CASSLVARSWETQYF. In DNA, the CDR3 is TGTGCCAGCAGCTTAGTGGCCAGGTCATGGGAGACCCAGTACTTC.

The rearrangement uses TRBV5-1 and TRBJ2-6, with D possibly matching TRBD2 (6 bases). The germline gives CDR1 SGHRS, CDR2 YFSETQ. The CDR3 spans 20 residues. With 4 bases removed from V and 2 bases from J, the gap between germline ends came to 25 bases. The CDR3 here is CASSAQRIGVGGTGANVLTF. The CDR3 coding sequence is TGCGCCAGCAGCGCCCAACGGATCGGGGTGGGAGGCACTGGGGCCAACGTCCTGACTTTC.

The V call is TRBV28, the J call TRBJ2-5; 7 bases fit TRBD1. Germline V gives CDR1 MDHEN, CDR2 SYDVKM. CDR3 size: 13 residues. V gave up 6 bases and J gave up 3 bases; unmatched junction bases: 4. The CDR3 protein is CASSGTVKETQYF. Written as DNA, the CDR3 is TGTGCCAGCAGCGGGACAGTAAAAGAGACCCAGTACTTC.

The chain is built from TRBV4-1 and TRBJ1-1, with 12 bases that match TRBD1. Germline CDR1 is MGHRA and CDR2 is YSYEKL. This CDR3 is built from 15 residues. V lost 3 bases, J lost 6 bases, and 5 bases stayed unmatched. CDR3 sequence reads: CASSQGDRGPSEAFF. CDR3 coding DNA: TGCGCCAGCAGCCAGGGGGACAGGGGGCCATCTGAAGCTTTCTTT.

This sequence joins TRBV10-2 and TRBJ1-5; 9 bases fit TRBD1. Trimming cost V 7 bases and J 5 bases; bases outside gene matches: 6. This CDR3 spans 14 amino acids. Germline lookup yields CDR1 WSHSY and CDR2 SAAADI. This CDR3 is CASNAGQGYQPQHF. CDR3 nucleotide sequence: TGCGCCAGCAACGCCGGACAGGGGTATCAGCCCCAGCATTTT.